The 30 T cell receptor beta chains given below trace back to one sample, sequenced in a study of cytomegalovirus exposure and HLA in healthy donors. Both 60 Vbeta primers and 13 Jbeta primers went into the PCR. Clones were read by immunoSEQ multiplex PCR, and TCRdb kept only the in-frame ones, dropping some. The top ten clones hold around 0.97% of a sample with roughly 160,000 clones, approximately 88% of them seen once. The sequenced sample was PBMCs. These receptors were taken from a man aged 30 to 45 in good health and CMV-seronegative.

The J gene is TRBJ2-5, the V gene TRBV19; 9 bases agree with TRBD1. Germline V gene sequence: CDR1 LNHDA, CDR2 SQIVND (reference sequence). V gave up 6 bases and J gave up 5 bases; unmatched junction bases: 7. The CDR3 sequence is 14 residues long. CDR3 in amino acids: CASSTGTGSETQYF. The CDR3 DNA is TGTGCCAGTAGCACCGGGACAGGGAGCGAGACCCAGTACTTC.

This clone was detected a few times. The chain couples TRBV7-8 to TRBJ2-7, with 7 bases lining up with TRBD2. V lost 3 bases to trimming and J lost 0 bases; unmatched junction nucleotides: 2. The CDR3 runs to 14 residues. The germline V gene encodes CDR1 SGHVS and CDR2 FQNEAQ. CDR3 amino acids: CASSFGGSSYEQYF. The DNA of the CDR3 is TGTGCCAGCAGCTTTGGCGGGAGCTCCTACGAGCAGTACTTC.

This clone has only one observation. This chain joins TRBV5-4 and TRBJ2-3; 10 positions match TRBD2. The germline CDR1 and CDR2 sequences are SGHNT and YYREEE (reference sequence). This CDR3 is built from 14 residues. V was pared by 4 bases and J by 4 bases, with 3 bases of the junction left unmatched. The CDR3, as DNA: TGTGCCAGCAGCCCTAGCGGGGGTGCAGATACGCAGTATTTT. It yields the protein CASSPSGGADTQYF.

The V gene is TRBV30, the J gene TRBJ2-2, with a tentative D call TRBD1 (5 bases). CDR3 length equals 15 residues. CDR1 and CDR2 from the germline V gene are GTSNPN and SVGIG (reference sequence). Deletions cut 2 bases from V and 8 bases from J, with 18 bases between. In DNA form, the CDR3 reads TGTGCCTGGAGTCTAACGGACACGCATATTGGGGAGCTGTTTTTT. Protein product: CAWSLTDTHIGELFF. Full variable domain (outside the CDR3, taken from reference TRBV30 and TRBJ2-2): SQTIHQWPATLVQPVGSPLSLECTVEGTSNPNLYWYRQAAGRGLQLLFYSVGIGQISSEVPQNLSASRPQDRQFILSSKKLLLSDSGFYLCAWSLTDTHIGELFFGEGSRLTVL.

The DNA for the CDR3 is TGCGCCAGCAGCCAGTACGACAGGGGGCTGTATGGCTACACCTTC. Translating gives CASSQYDRGLYGYTF. The V and J genes are TRBV4-1 and TRBJ1-2, with TRBD1 matching 10 bases. Per the germline V gene, CDR1 is MGHRA and CDR2 is YSYEKL. The CDR3 is 15 residues long. V was pared by 3 bases and J by 5 bases, with 6 bases of the junction left unmatched.

The chain couples TRBV28 to TRBJ2-2; TRBD2 matches at 10 bases. Trimming removed 6 bases from V and 6 bases from J; junction bases left unmatched: 10. The germline V gene has CDR1 MDHEN and CDR2 SYDVKM. This CDR3 is built from 16 residues. The DNA of the CDR3 is TGTGCCAGCAGACAATATAGCGGGGGGCCCCCCGGGGAGCTGTTTTTT. It encodes CASRQYSGGPPGELFF.

The rearrangement joins TRBV30 to TRBJ2-1; 7 bases agree with TRBD2. Unmatched junction bases numbered 10, after V lost 5 bases and J lost 0 bases. Germline V gene sequence: CDR1 GTSNPN, CDR2 SVGIG (reference sequence). The CDR3 is 16 residues long. The CDR3 bases are TGTGCCTGGGCCATCGGGAGGTACGGCTCCTACAATGAGCAGTTCTTC. Amino acids: CAWAIGRYGSYNEQFF.

The chain couples TRBV19 to TRBJ1-4; no reliable D call. The V and J ends lost 4 bases and 0 bases respectively, with 12 bases between them. This CDR3 has 16 amino acids. CDR1 is LNHDA, CDR2 SQIVND, per germline (reference sequence). The CDR3 here is CASSRGVGATNEKLFF. The CDR3 DNA is TGTGCCAGTAGTAGGGGAGTCGGGGCAACTAATGAAAAACTGTTTTTT. The variable domain in full, completed from reference TRBV19 and TRBJ1-4, reads DGGITQSPKYLFRKEGQNVTLSCEQNLNHDAMYWYRQDPGQGLRLIYYSQIVNDFQKGDIAEGYSVSREKKESFPLTVTSAQKNPTAFYLCASSRGVGATNEKLFFGSGTQLSVL.

This clone was observed once. As the CDR3 is not closed by the conserved phenylalanine or tryptophan, this likely results from a read error. The chain has TRBV6-5 and TRBJ1-2; D gene uncertain. The CDR3 spans 15 residues. CDR1 is MNHEY and CDR2 is SVGAGI in the germline V gene. The V and J ends lost 3 bases and 0 bases respectively, with 11 bases between them. The CDR3 DNA is TGTGCCAGCAGTTATGGGCAGCTAGCTAACTATGGCTACACCCTC. This translates into CASSYGQLANYGYTL.

This clone has only one observation. The J gene is TRBJ2-5, the V gene TRBV5-1, with 7 bases aligning to TRBD1. Germline V lookup: CDR1 SGHRS, CDR2 YFSETQ. The ends lost 3 bases at V and 3 bases at J; junction bases unmatched: 2. The CDR3 totals 13 residues. The DNA of the CDR3 is TGCGCCAGCAGCTGGCAGGGGGAAGAGACCCAGTACTTC. This gives the protein CASSWQGEETQYF.

The chain combines TRBV21-1 with TRBJ2-7; the D call in the table, TRBD2, was not verified against the DNA. TRBV21-1 is an annotated pseudogene. The CDR3 is 22 residues long. The CDR3 sequence is CASSKLHQMGLAGEVGSYEQYF. CDR3 sequence (DNA): TGTGCCAGCAGCAAATTACACCAAATGGGACTAGCGGGAGAGGTGGGGTCCTACGAGCAGTACTTC.

The chain carries TRBV27 and TRBJ1-5; TRBD1 agrees at 8 bases. Germline CDR1 MNHEY, CDR2 SMNVEV (reference sequence). The V segment lost 3 bases and the J segment 6 bases; nucleotides outside the gene matches: 4. The CDR3 length is 14 residues. For the CDR3, the DNA is TGTGCCAGCAGTTTTACAGGGGGTCTTCAGCCCCAGCATTTT. Amino acids: CASSFTGGLQPQHF.

The chain has TRBV30 and TRBJ2-2; 16 nucleotides match TRBD2. J was trimmed by 8 bases and V by 7 bases; bases with no gene match: 4. This CDR3 is built from 14 residues. The germline V gene encodes CDR1 GTSNPN and CDR2 SVGIG (reference sequence). CDR3 coding DNA: TGTGCCTCGGGACTAGCGGGGGGGCTGGGGGAGCTGTTTTTT. Translation: CASGLAGGLGELFF. The variable domain in full, completed from reference TRBV30 and TRBJ2-2, reads SQTIHQWPATLVQPVGSPLSLECTVEGTSNPNLYWYRQAAGRGLQLLFYSVGIGQISSEVPQNLSASRPQDRQFILSSKKLLLSDSGFYLCASGLAGGLGELFFGEGSRLTVL.

A note on this clone: A read error may produce the germline difference seen at one junction end. This chain joins TRBV7-9 and TRBJ2-5; D not certain. Germline-derived CDR1 and CDR2 are SEHNR and FQNEAQ (reference sequence). CDR3 length: 12 residues. The CDR3 DNA sequence: TGTTCCAGCAGTCTCTCGGTGGAGACCCAGTACTTC. This encodes CSSSLSVETQYF.

The CDR3, as DNA: TGTGCCAGCAGGGAGGTTGGTGGCTACACCTTC. Residues: CASREVGGYTF. This chain uses TRBV6-6 with TRBJ1-2; D is unresolved. The CDR3 covers 11 residues. Germline V gene lookup returns CDR1 MNHNY and CDR2 SVGAGI (reference sequence). Trimming left V 6 bases short and J 7 bases short, with 9 bases between.

DNA of the CDR3: TGTGCCAGCAGCTTGGGGGGGCGGACAGTCAATCAGCCCCAGCATTTT. Protein product: CASSLGGRTVNQPQHF. This rearrangement joins TRBV28 to TRBJ1-5, with D perhaps TRBD1 (6 bases). In germline, CDR1 is MDHEN, CDR2 SYDVKM. Between the trimmed V and J ends, which lost 6 bases and 3 bases, there was a span of 18 bases. This CDR3 has 16 amino acids.

This chain connects TRBV15 to TRBJ1-5; 8 bases are shared with TRBD1. This CDR3 contains 15 residues. Germline-derived CDR1 and CDR2 are LNHNV and YYDKDF (reference sequence). J was trimmed by 5 bases and V by 4 bases; bases with no gene match: 7. The CDR3 coding sequence is TGTGCCACCAGCAATAGGGCAGGGGGCGATCAGCCCCAGCATTTT. This sequence encodes CATSNRAGGDQPQHF.

V usage is TRBV6-1 and J usage is TRBJ2-3; 11 bases fit TRBD2. Germline CDR1 MNHNS, CDR2 SASEGT. The CDR3 length is 14 residues. J was trimmed by 1 base and V by 6 bases; bases with no gene match: 0. The CDR3 is CASRLAGGTDTQYF. CDR3 in DNA: TGTGCCAGCAGACTAGCGGGGGGCACAGATACGCAGTATTTT.

The V gene is TRBV5-4, the J gene TRBJ2-3; TRBD2 agrees at 11 bases. In germline, CDR1 is SGHNT, CDR2 YYREEE (reference sequence). With 4 bases clipped from V and 2 bases from J, the junction kept 3 bases outside the gene matches. The length of the CDR3 is 15 residues. CDR3 in amino acids: CASSISGGVTDTQYF. The CDR3 DNA follows: TGTGCCAGCAGCATTAGCGGGGGGGTCACAGATACGCAGTATTTT.

V is TRBV5-1 and J is TRBJ1-5, with 10 bases lining up with TRBD1. From germline, CDR1 is SGHRS and CDR2 YFSETQ. The V and J ends lost 0 bases and 7 bases, in that order; junction bases with no gene match: 4. The CDR3 loop spans 15 amino acids. This chain's CDR3 is CASSLETGGPQPQHF. The CDR3 DNA reads as TGCGCCAGCAGCTTGGAGACAGGGGGCCCCCAGCCCCAGCATTTT. The variable domain in full, completed from reference TRBV5-1 and TRBJ1-5, reads KAGVTQTPRYLIKTRGQQVTLSCSPISGHRSVSWYQQTPGQGLQFLFEYFSETQRNKGNFPGRFSGRQFSNSRSEMNVSTLELGDSALYLCASSLETGGPQPQHFGDGTRLSIL.

This clone appeared a few times. This chain joins TRBV9 and TRBJ1-6, with D possibly being TRBD1 (5 bases). From germline, CDR1 is SGDLS and CDR2 YYNGEE. CDR3 length equals 13 residues. Trimming cost V 1 base and J 10 bases, with 9 bases left between them. CDR3 DNA: TGTGCCAGCAGCGTAAGCAGGGAATCACCCCTCCACTTT. Its translation: CASSVSRESPLHF.

This rearrangement joins TRBV7-8 to TRBJ2-7, with TRBD2 identical over 16 bases. This CDR3 is built from 19 residues. Germline-derived CDR1 and CDR2 are SGHVS and FQNEAQ. The trim removed 3 bases at V and 4 bases at J, leaving 12 bases unmatched. CDR3: CASSFGLMGTSGRGYEQYF. The CDR3 DNA is TGTGCCAGCAGCTTCGGCCTTATGGGGACTAGCGGGAGGGGATACGAGCAGTACTTC.

The chain has TRBV10-3 and TRBJ2-7; TRBD2 is a possible D gene (6 bases). Trimming removed 0 bases from V and 4 bases from J, with 13 bases in between. Per germline, CDR1 ENHRY and CDR2 SYGVKD. CDR3 length: 15 amino acids. Written as DNA, the CDR3 is TGTGCCATCAGTGAGTCCGACGGGAGAAGATACGAGCAGTACTTC. Encoded protein: CAISESDGRRYEQYF.

This chain uses TRBV5-1 with TRBJ2-7; 12 bases match TRBD1. From germline, CDR1 is SGHRS and CDR2 YFSETQ. J lost 6 bases, V lost 5 bases, and 3 bases had no gene match. CDR3 length: 13 residues. The CDR3 sequence is CASREGQGAEQYF. CDR3 coding DNA: TGCGCCAGCAGAGAGGGACAGGGGGCCGAGCAGTACTTC.

V and J are TRBV29-1 and TRBJ2-1; 8 bases match TRBD1. This CDR3 comprises 11 residues. CDR1 and CDR2 (germline): SQVTM, ANQGSEA. Trimming removed 3 bases from V and 14 bases from J; junction bases left unmatched: 6. The CDR3 nucleotides are TGCAGCGTTGAGGGTGAGGACAGGGAGTTCTTC. Translation: CSVEGEDREFF.

The chain joins TRBV25-1 to TRBJ2-1, with D maybe TRBD2 (5 bases). CDR1 is MGHDK and CDR2 is SYGVNS in the germline V gene. Trimming pared 5 bases from V and 8 bases from J, leaving 16 bases between. CDR3 length equals 14 residues. The CDR3 here is CASSKPQGGDEQFF. CDR3 sequence (DNA): TGTGCCAGCAGTAAACCGCAAGGAGGAGATGAGCAGTTCTTC.

This chain joins TRBV7-9 and TRBJ2-3; 10 bases are shared with TRBD2. In germline, CDR1 is SEHNR, CDR2 FQNEAQ (reference sequence). The CDR3 consists of 17 residues. J gave up 2 bases and V 5 bases, and 10 bases lay outside the gene matches. The CDR3 region has the DNA TGTGCCAGCAGCGCTGGAGGACTAGCGGAATACACAGATACGCAGTATTTT. Translating it yields CASSAGGLAEYTDTQYF.

The rearrangement links TRBV6-1 to TRBJ2-7; 7 bases agree with TRBD1. This CDR3 has 18 residues. V gave up 3 bases and J gave up 2 bases; unmatched junction bases: 16. Per the germline V gene, CDR1 is MNHNS and CDR2 is SASEGT. In DNA form, the CDR3 reads TGTGCCAGCAGTGAGATAGGGGACAGCTCCATCGTCGCCTACGAGCAGTACTTC. Its protein is CASSEIGDSSIVAYEQYF.

This clone was observed a handful of times. The chain is built from TRBV9 and TRBJ1-1; possible D gene TRBD1, 5 bases. The germline V and J ends were trimmed by 3 bases and 2 bases, with 11 bases remaining between them. The CDR3 sequence is 14 residues long. Per the germline V gene, CDR1 is SGDLS and CDR2 is YYNGEE. CDR3 sequence reads: CASSDIRVNTEAFF. The CDR3 DNA reads as TGTGCCAGCAGCGATATCAGGGTCAACACTGAAGCTTTCTTT.

Written as DNA, the CDR3 is TGCGCCAGCAGCCAAGAACGGCTGGTGACAGGGGGTAACAATGAGCAGTTCTTC. Protein sequence: CASSQERLVTGGNNEQFF. The chain has TRBV4-1 and TRBJ2-1, with 9 positions matching TRBD1. The germline V gene has CDR1 MGHRA and CDR2 YSYEKL. CDR3 length: 18 amino acids. The V gene end was trimmed by 0 bases and the J gene end by 5 bases; junction bases not matched to a gene: 11.